A single sample is the source of the 30 T cell receptor beta chains below, sequenced in a study of beta chain features in type 1 diabetes. The investigators reverse transcribed all of the isolated RNA, so they sequenced expressed TCRB transcripts. Libraries were prepared by immunoSEQ multiplex PCR; TCRdb keeps only in-frame clonotypes and omits some of them. The sample includes a few hundred thousand clones, approximately 11% seen only once; the top ten take 0.015%. Material: naive CD4+ T cells from blood. The receptors were gathered from a woman in her thirties in good health.

This chain uses TRBV9 with TRBJ2-6; a weak D match, TRBD1 (6 bases). Trimming removed 3 bases at V and 2 bases at J, with 6 bases between. Germline V gene data show CDR1 as SGDLS and CDR2 as YYNGEE. The CDR3 runs to 14 residues. This CDR3 reads CASSDRAGANVLTF. As DNA, the CDR3 is TGTGCCAGCAGCGACAGGGCTGGGGCCAACGTCCTGACTTTC. The full variable domain, with the rest looked up from reference TRBV9 and TRBJ2-6, is DSGVTQTPKHLITATGQRVTLRCSPRSGDLSVYWYQQSLDQGLQFLIQYYNGEERAKGNILERFSAQQFPDLHSELNLSSLELGDSALYFCASSDRAGANVLTFGAGSRLTVL.

The CDR3 region is CAISGTGMTEAFF. The CDR3 nucleotides are TGTGCCATCAGCGGGACAGGGATGACTGAAGCTTTCTTT. The J gene is TRBJ1-1, the V gene TRBV10-3, with TRBD1 matching over 9 bases. J lost 5 bases, V lost 6 bases, and 4 bases had no gene match. This CDR3 region has 13 residues. In germline, CDR1 is ENHRY, CDR2 SYGVKD.

The chain is built from TRBV4-3 and TRBJ1-1; weak D call: TRBD1 (5 bases). Trimming removed 6 bases at V and 1 base at J, with 18 bases between. Germline values: CDR1 LGHNA, CDR2 YSLEER. The CDR3 covers 16 residues. This chain's CDR3 is CASSETFDSRNTEAFF. CDR3 nucleotide sequence: TGCGCCAGCAGTGAAACCTTTGACAGCCGGAACACTGAAGCTTTCTTT.

This clone was detected only a few times. The chain couples TRBV28 to TRBJ2-7; 7 bases are shared with TRBD2. This CDR3 comprises 10 residues. V dropped 5 bases and J dropped 9; count of bases not matched to a gene: 1. Germline-derived CDR1 and CDR2 are MDHEN and SYDVKM. The CDR3: CASSGRGQYF. CDR3 DNA sequence: TGTGCCAGCAGTGGGAGGGGGCAGTACTTC. The variable domain in full, with the rest retrieved from reference TRBV28 and TRBJ2-7, is DVKVTQSSRYLVKRTGEKVFLECVQDMDHENMFWYRQDPGLGLRLIYFSYDVKMKEKGDIPEGYSVSREKKERFSLILESASTNQTSMYLCASSGRGQYFGPGTRLTVT.

This clone has more than one count but fewer than ten. J is TRBJ2-1 and V is TRBV5-1; D might be TRBD2 (5 bases). The CDR3 runs to 12 residues. In germline, CDR1 is SGHRS, CDR2 YFSETQ. V lost 9 bases to trimming and J lost 10 bases, with 17 bases between them. CDR3 protein: CATSLGSSEQFF. In DNA form, the CDR3 reads TGCGCCACCTCACTAGGGTCTTCGGAGCAGTTCTTC. Full variable domain (missing parts from reference TRBV5-1 and TRBJ2-1): KAGVTQTPRYLIKTRGQQVTLSCSPISGHRSVSWYQQTPGQGLQFLFEYFSETQRNKGNFPGRFSGRQFSNSRSEMNVSTLELGDSALYLCATSLGSSEQFFGPGTRLTVL.

The genes are TRBV27 and TRBJ2-7; 14 bases are a match to TRBD2. J gave up 6 bases and V 4 bases, and 2 bases lay outside the gene matches. This CDR3 region has 14 residues. CDR1 is MNHEY, CDR2 SMNVEV, per germline (reference sequence). The CDR3 sequence: CASSSGLAGGEQYF. CDR3 DNA sequence: TGTGCCAGCAGTTCCGGACTAGCGGGAGGCGAGCAGTACTTC.

A remark on this clone: Other DNA sequences within the sample encode an identical CDR3. The chain has TRBV2 and TRBJ1-5, with D possibly matching TRBD1 (6 bases). The ends were cut back, 7 bases at V and 0 bases at J, with 7 bases in the middle. The germline gives CDR1 SNHLY, CDR2 FYNNEI. The CDR3 spans 13 residues. This chain's CDR3 is CASKGHSNQPQHF. The CDR3 DNA is TGTGCCAGCAAGGGACATAGCAATCAGCCCCAGCATTTT.

Only a few counts were recorded for this clone. The rearrangement joins TRBV7-2 to TRBJ2-1; the match to TRBD2 covers 10 bases. The CDR3 runs 16 residues. Germline CDR1 reads SGHTA; CDR2 reads FQGNSA. The V gene end was trimmed by 1 base and the J gene end by 3 bases; junction bases not matched to a gene: 3. CDR3 bases: TGTGCCAGCAGCTTAGTCGTAGCGGGAGGCTACAATGAGCAGTTCTTC. Protein sequence: CASSLVVAGGYNEQFF.

V usage is TRBV28 and J usage is TRBJ2-7, with 9 bases aligning to TRBD1. This CDR3 comprises 14 residues. Germline CDR1 MDHEN, CDR2 SYDVKM. J lost 4 bases, V lost 5 bases, and 6 bases had no gene match. CDR3 DNA sequence: TGTGCCAGCAGTCCCGGGACAGGGATTTACGAGCAGTACTTC. Protein sequence: CASSPGTGIYEQYF.

V is TRBV28 and J is TRBJ1-2, with 10 bases matching TRBD1. The CDR3 runs to 13 residues. V lost 6 bases, J lost 8 bases, and 6 bases stayed unmatched. The germline gives CDR1 MDHEN, CDR2 SYDVKM. CDR3 coding DNA: TGTGCCAGCAGGGGACAGGGGTCTCAAGGCTACACCTTC. As protein: CASRGQGSQGYTF.

CDR3 loop: CASSLGLASYNEQFF. CDR3 in DNA: TGTGCCAGCAGTTTGGGACTAGCGAGCTACAATGAGCAGTTCTTC. The chain is built from TRBV6-6 and TRBJ2-1; 10 nucleotides align to TRBD2. With V trimmed by 4 bases and J by 3 bases, 3 bases remained unmatched. From germline, CDR1 is MNHNY and CDR2 SVGAGI (reference sequence). The CDR3 runs 15 residues.

This clone has more than one count but fewer than ten. The gene calls are TRBV27 and TRBJ1-4; unclear D gene. V dropped 7 bases and J dropped 5 bases, with 17 bases sitting between them. This CDR3 spans 15 amino acids. The germline V gene has CDR1 MNHEY and CDR2 SMNVEV (reference sequence). DNA for the CDR3: TGTGCCAGCACTAGAGGAGTTGGCACGAATGAAAAACTGTTTTTT. It is translated as CASTRGVGTNEKLFF. The full variable domain, in which reference TRBV27 and TRBJ1-4 provide the parts outside the CDR3, is EAQVTQNPRYLITVTGKKLTVTCSQNMNHEYMSWYRQDPGLGLRQIYYSMNVEVTDKGDVPEGYKVSRKEKRNFPLILESPSPNQTSLYFCASTRGVGTNEKLFFGSGTQLSVL.

The chain has TRBV23-1 and TRBJ2-3; 9 nucleotides agree with TRBD2. TRBV23-1 is classed as an ORF, of uncertain function. V shed 0 bases, J shed 0 bases, and the junction held 19 bases outside the gene matches. This CDR3 region has 22 residues. The CDR3 sequence is CASSQSPRTRGGREVSTDTQYF. The DNA for the CDR3 is TGCGCCAGCAGTCAATCACCCCGGACACGGGGCGGGAGGGAGGTTAGCACAGATACGCAGTATTTT.

This clone was seen only a few times. The chain carries TRBV7-8 and TRBJ2-7; 7 nucleotides align to TRBD2. With 5 bases clipped from V and 6 bases from J, the junction kept 4 bases outside the gene matches. Germline CDR1 SGHVS, CDR2 FQNEAQ. The CDR3 runs to 12 residues. The CDR3: CASSRPSGEQYF. As DNA, the CDR3 is TGTGCCAGCAGCCGCCCTAGCGGCGAGCAGTACTTC. Based on the CDR3 plus reference TRBV7-8 and TRBJ2-7, the full variable domain is GAGVSQSPRYKVAKRGQDVALRCDPISGHVSLFWYQQALGQGPEFLTYFQNEAQLDKSGLPSDRFFAERPEGSVSTLKIQRTQQEDSAVYLCASSRPSGEQYFGPGTRLTVT.

The gene calls are TRBV5-1 and TRBJ2-2, with 7 bases matching TRBD2. V dropped 0 bases and J dropped 4; count of bases not matched to a gene: 3. This CDR3 has 15 amino acids. Germline V gene lookup returns CDR1 SGHRS and CDR2 YFSETQ. The CDR3, as DNA: TGCGCCAGCAGCTTGGGGTCTAGCGGCACCGGGGAGCTGTTTTTT. Translated: CASSLGSSGTGELFF.

This clone was detected a few times. This chain connects TRBV29-1 to TRBJ1-1, with TRBD1 as a possible D gene (5 bases). V was clipped by 7 bases and J by 11 bases, with 20 bases between them. Germline CDR1 SQVTM, CDR2 ANQGSEA. This CDR3 comprises 12 residues. The DNA of the CDR3 is TGCAGCGCGACTGACAGTCCGTCGGATGCTTTCTTT. Encoded protein: CSATDSPSDAFF.

This clone was counted only a few times. The chain uses TRBV18 and TRBJ2-1; no reliable D call. CDR1 and CDR2 (germline): KGHSH, LQKENI. This CDR3 contains 14 residues. The germline V and J ends were trimmed by 4 bases and 0 bases, with 7 bases remaining between them. The CDR3 loop is CASSLSDSYNEQFF. The CDR3 DNA sequence: TGTGCCAGCTCACTGAGTGACTCCTACAATGAGCAGTTCTTC.

This clone was counted only a few times. The chain couples TRBV7-2 to TRBJ2-5; possible D gene TRBD2, 6 bases. The CDR3 runs 16 residues. Germline assignment: CDR1 SGHTA and CDR2 FQGNSA. V dropped 0 bases and J dropped 5 bases, with 16 bases sitting between them. In DNA form, the CDR3 reads TGTGCCAGCAGCTTAGCCGCGGGAAAGTGGGTGGAGACCCAGTACTTC. Its translation is CASSLAAGKWVETQYF. The full variable domain, with the rest looked up from reference TRBV7-2 and TRBJ2-5, is GAGVSQSPSNKVTEKGKDVELRCDPISGHTALYWYRQSLGQGLEFLIYFQGNSAPDKSGLPSDRFSAERTGGSVSTLTIQRTQQEDSAVYLCASSLAAGKWVETQYFGPGTRLLVL.

This clone came up a few times. The chain recombines TRBV7-6 with TRBJ2-2; the match to TRBD2 covers 7 bases. The CDR3 is made up of 15 amino acids. Germline CDR1 and CDR2: SGHVS and FNYEAQ. Germline trimming cut 5 bases from V and 5 bases from J; bases unmatched to any gene: 8. CDR3 region: CASSPQRGLTGELFF. In DNA, the CDR3 is TGTGCCAGCAGCCCTCAGCGGGGCTTGACCGGGGAGCTGTTTTTT. Full variable domain (missing parts from reference TRBV7-6 and TRBJ2-2): GAGVSQSPRYKVTKRGQDVALRCDPISGHVSLYWYRQALGQGPEFLTYFNYEAQQDKSGLPNDRFSAERPEGSISTLTIQRTEQRDSAMYRCASSPQRGLTGELFFGEGSRLTVL.

The CDR3 reads CASSPRGGSSYEQYF. For the CDR3, the DNA is TGTGCCAGCAGCCCCCGGGGAGGGAGCTCCTACGAGCAGTACTTC. The chain carries TRBV28 and TRBJ2-7; 7 bases match TRBD2. V was clipped by 6 bases and J by 0 bases; unmatched bases: 8. The CDR3 is 15 amino acids. The germline CDR1 and CDR2 sequences are MDHEN and SYDVKM. The full variable domain, in which reference TRBV28 and TRBJ2-7 provide the parts outside the CDR3, is DVKVTQSSRYLVKRTGEKVFLECVQDMDHENMFWYRQDPGLGLRLIYFSYDVKMKEKGDIPEGYSVSREKKERFSLILESASTNQTSMYLCASSPRGGSSYEQYFGPGTRLTVT.

The chain has TRBV18 and TRBJ2-3; D is perhaps TRBD1 (6 bases). Germline lookup yields CDR1 KGHSH and CDR2 LQKENI. The V and J ends lost 3 bases and 4 bases respectively, with 11 bases between them. This CDR3 has 14 amino acids. The CDR3 loop is CASSPTGFPDTQYF. In nucleotides, the CDR3 is TGTGCCAGCTCACCCACAGGGTTCCCAGATACGCAGTATTTT.

The V call is TRBV6-5, the J call TRBJ2-1; no definite D call. Germline V gene sequence: CDR1 MNHEY, CDR2 SVGAGI. The CDR3 sequence is 16 residues long. Trimming removed 2 bases from V and 2 bases from J, with 13 bases in between. In nucleotides, the CDR3 is TGTGCCAGCAGTTACGTCGGTGACTCCCCCTACAATGAGCAGTTCTTC. It is translated as CASSYVGDSPYNEQFF.

This rearrangement joins TRBV4-2 to TRBJ2-7, with 15 bases aligning to TRBD2. V shed 8 bases, J shed 2 bases, and the junction held 7 bases outside the gene matches. The germline V gene encodes CDR1 LGHNA and CDR2 YNFKEQ. The CDR3 has 16 amino acids. CDR3 nucleotides: TGTGCCAGCGGACCGGGACTAGCGGGAGGTCCCTACGAGCAGTACTTC. Protein product: CASGPGLAGGPYEQYF.

The V gene is TRBV28, the J gene TRBJ1-5; possible D gene TRBD1, 5 bases. This CDR3 is built from 15 residues. Per germline, CDR1 MDHEN and CDR2 SYDVKM. Deletions cut 4 bases from V and 6 bases from J, with 16 bases between. CDR3 sequence reads: CASSSSGGGFQPQHF. The CDR3 DNA sequence: TGTGCCAGCAGTTCCTCGGGGGGAGGGTTTCAGCCCCAGCATTTT.

The chain links TRBV4-3 to TRBJ1-1, with D maybe TRBD1 (6 bases). In germline, CDR1 is LGHNA, CDR2 YSLEER. Between the trimmed V and J ends, which lost 4 bases and 0 bases, there was a span of 18 bases. CDR3 length equals 17 residues. This CDR3 reads CASSRSLQGLLNTEAFF. As DNA, the CDR3 is TGCGCCAGCAGCCGATCCCTACAGGGCCTATTGAACACTGAAGCTTTCTTT.

The chain employs TRBV18 and TRBJ2-5, with D possibly TRBD2 on 5 matching bases. The length of the CDR3 is 14 residues. The germline CDR1 and CDR2 sequences are KGHSH and LQKENI. V lost 5 bases and J lost 2, with 12 bases in between. The CDR3 DNA reads as TGTGCCAGCTCAAAACGGGATTCACAAGAGACCCAGTACTTC. Its translation is CASSKRDSQETQYF.

The chain employs TRBV28 and TRBJ2-1; D not resolved. This CDR3 is 12 amino acids long. V was pared by 6 bases and J by 5 bases, with 8 bases between. The V gene's germline CDR1 is MDHEN and CDR2 SYDVKM. As DNA, the CDR3 is TGTGCCAGCAGCCCTCCTCACAATGAGCAGTTCTTC. Its translation: CASSPPHNEQFF.

The chain joins TRBV15 to TRBJ2-3; the D gene is possibly TRBD2 (6 bases). Germline V CDR1 and CDR2: LNHNV, YYDKDF (reference sequence). V lost 5 bases, J lost 6 bases, and 21 bases lay in between. The CDR3 consists of 16 residues. The CDR3 loop is CATSGAGTPGVDTQYF. The DNA of the CDR3 is TGTGCCACCAGCGGGGCCGGGACCCCGGGGGTGGATACGCAGTATTTT.

This clone showed up just a few times. The rearrangement uses TRBV27 and TRBJ2-3; tentative D call: TRBD2 (6 bases). This CDR3 has 14 residues. Trimming stripped 4 bases from V and 4 bases from J, with 12 bases between. CDR1 is MNHEY, CDR2 SMNVEV, per germline (reference sequence). CDR3 in amino acids: CASSSYPSADTQYF. The CDR3 DNA sequence: TGTGCCAGCAGTTCGTACCCTAGCGCAGATACGCAGTATTTT.

As regards this clone: Other DNA sequences within the sample encode an identical CDR3. The CDR3 is CASSRRTGSSYEQYF. In DNA form, the CDR3 reads TGTGCCAGCAGCAGACGGACAGGGAGCTCCTACGAGCAGTACTTC. The chain employs TRBV6-5 and TRBJ2-7, with 8 nucleotides matching TRBD1. J gave up 0 bases and V 6 bases, and 7 bases lay outside the gene matches. The CDR3 has 15 amino acids. CDR1 is MNHEY and CDR2 is SVGAGI in the germline V gene.